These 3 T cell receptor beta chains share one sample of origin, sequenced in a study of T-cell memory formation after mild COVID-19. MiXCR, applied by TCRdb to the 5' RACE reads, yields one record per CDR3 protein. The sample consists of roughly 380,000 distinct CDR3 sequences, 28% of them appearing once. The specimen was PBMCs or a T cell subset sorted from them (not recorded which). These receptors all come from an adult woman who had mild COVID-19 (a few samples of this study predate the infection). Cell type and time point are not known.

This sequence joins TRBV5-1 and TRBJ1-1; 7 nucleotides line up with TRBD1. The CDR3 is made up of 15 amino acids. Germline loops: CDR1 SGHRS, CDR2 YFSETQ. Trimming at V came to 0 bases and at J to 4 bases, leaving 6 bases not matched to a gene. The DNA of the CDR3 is TGCGCCAGCAGCTTGGCCGTCGCAGGGGGCACTGAAGCTTTCTTT. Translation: CASSLAVAGGTEAFF.

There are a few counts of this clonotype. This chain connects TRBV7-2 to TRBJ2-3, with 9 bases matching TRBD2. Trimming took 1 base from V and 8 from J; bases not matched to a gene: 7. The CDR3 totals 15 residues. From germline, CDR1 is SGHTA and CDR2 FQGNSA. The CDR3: CASSLGRGGWSTQYF. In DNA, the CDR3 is TGTGCCAGCAGCTTAGGGCGGGGGGGCTGGAGTACGCAGTATTTT.

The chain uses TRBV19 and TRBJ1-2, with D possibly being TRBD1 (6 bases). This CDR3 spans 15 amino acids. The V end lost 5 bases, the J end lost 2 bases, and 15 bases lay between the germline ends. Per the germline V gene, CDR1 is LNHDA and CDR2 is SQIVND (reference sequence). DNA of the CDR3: TGTGCCAGTAGTGAGCCGGACAGAGGGAACTATGGCTACACCTTC. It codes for CASSEPDRGNYGYTF.